These T cell receptor beta chains were read from a single sample in a study of T cell responses to AZD1222 COVID-19 vaccine. Profiled with immunoSEQ multiplex PCR; TCRdb holds only in-frame clones, not every one. The repertoire holds around 80,000 clones, with around nine tenths as singletons. Sequenced here: peripheral blood, sampled on day 0 of AZD1222 vaccination. All receptors derive from an adult in good health. The CDR3 runs from the conserved cysteine through the conserved F or W. Fields, in order: J gene, V gene, clone size, CDR3 length, D gene, CDR3 DNA, CDR3 protein. A D gene is named only where the DNA matches it firmly. Size is stated for part of the rows, as once, few or many counts, or as a class when the clone is expanded.

>TRBJ1-2|TRBV18|-|15|TRBD1
TGTGCCAGCTCACCCTCAGGGGGTTTTAACTATGGCTACACCTTC
CASSPSGGFNYGYTF
>TRBJ1-2|TRBV7-8|-|15|TRBD1
TGTGCCAGCAGTCTCGCCGGGACAGGAACCTATGGCTACACCTTC
CASSLAGTGTYGYTF
>TRBJ2-3|TRBV5-1|-|15|TRBD1
TGCGCCAGCAGCCAGGGACAGGGATTCACAGATACGCAGTATTTT
CASSQGQGFTDTQYF
>TRBJ1-1|TRBV18|-|15|-
TGTGCCAGCTCACCACCGCCGGAGAGGGGCACTGAAGCTTTCTTT
CASSPPPERGTEAFF
>TRBJ2-7|TRBV7-2|few|15|-
TGTGCCAGCAGCCCGTCTATCCGACCGACCTACGAGCAGTACTTC
CASSPSIRPTYEQYF
>TRBJ2-1|TRBV7-3|once|13|TRBD1
TGTGCCAGCAGCTTGGACAGGAACAATGAGCAGTTCTTC
CASSLDRNNEQFF
>TRBJ2-2|TRBV6-6|-|14|-
TGTGCCAGCAGTTGGACACTTGGCACCGGGGAGCTGTTTTTT
CASSWTLGTGELFF
>TRBJ2-1|TRBV7-2|-|15|-
TGTGCCAGCAGCTTAGTGGCTAGCACTGAGAATGAGCAGTTCTTC
CASSLVASTENEQFF
>TRBJ1-2|TRBV6-4|-|14|-
TGTGCCAGCAGTGACGTTTGGGACGAGGAAAACTACACCTTC
CASSDVWDEENYTF
>TRBJ1-5|TRBV10-3|once|15|-
TGTGCCATCAATTCCGGGCCAGGCAATGATCAGCCCCAGCATTTT
CAINSGPGNDQPQHF
>TRBJ1-6|TRBV3-1/TRBV3-2|-|14|TRBD1
TGTGCCAGCAGCCCGGACAGGGATAATTCACCCCTCCACTTT
CASSPDRDNSPLHF
>TRBJ2-5|TRBV15|-|13|-
TGTGCCACCAGCAGAGATAGTCGGGAGACCCAGTACTTC
CATSRDSRETQYF
>TRBJ2-7|TRBV6-5|-|14|-
TGTGCCAGCAGTTATCTCTCAGGGTCCGACGAGCAGTACTTC
CASSYLSGSDEQYF
>TRBJ2-1|TRBV18|once|13|-
TGTGCCAGCTCACCACGAGTGAGGGATGAGCAGTTCTTC
CASSPRVRDEQFF
>TRBJ1-4|TRBV6-2/TRBV6-3|-|15|-
TGTGCCAGCAGTGAGACAGCGCCAACTAATGAAAAACTGTTTTTT
CASSETAPTNEKLFF
>TRBJ2-7|TRBV7-9|-|17|-
TGTGCCAGCAGCTTCGCCGTTCGGACATCCAGCTCCTACGAGCAGTACTTC
CASSFAVRTSSSYEQYF
>TRBJ2-3|TRBV5-1|-|17|-
TGCGCCAGCACCATTACGGGGGGCACGGTGGGCACAGATACGCAGTATTTT
CASTITGGTVGTDTQYF
>TRBJ1-1|TRBV28|-|11|-
TGTGCCAGCAGTGTAAACACTGAAGCTTTCTTT
CASSVNTEAFF
>TRBJ2-3|TRBV4-2|-|15|TRBD2
TGTGCCAGCAGCCAAGGTAGTAGCGGGGGGGATACGCAGTATTTT
CASSQGSSGGDTQYF
>TRBJ2-3|TRBV6-4|once|20|TRBD2
TGTGCCAGCAGTGACTCGTCGGCGGGGGGGCTCCGAGGTAGCACAGATACGCAGTATTTT
CASSDSSAGGLRGSTDTQYF
>TRBJ2-1|TRBV2|-|14|TRBD2
TGTGCCAGCAGAGCGGGGGGCTCCTACAATGAGCAGTTCTTC
CASRAGGSYNEQFF
>TRBJ2-3|TRBV9|-|13|TRBD2
TGTGCCAGCAGGGGACTAGCGGGGGATACGCAGTATTTT
CASRGLAGDTQYF
>TRBJ2-1|TRBV6-6|few|16|-
TGTGCCAGCAGTTACTCGGCTAGCCCCTCCTACAATGAGCAGTTCTTC
CASSYSASPSYNEQFF
>TRBJ1-2|TRBV28|-|13|TRBD1
TGTGCCAGCAGTTCGGGACAGGGAATATCTTACACCTTC
CASSSGQGISYTF
>TRBJ1-6|TRBV12-3/TRBV12-4|-|13|TRBD1
TGTGCCAGCAGTACAGGGGTTAATTCACCCCTCCACTTT
CASSTGVNSPLHF
>TRBJ2-2|TRBV6-5|-|14|-
TGTGCCAGCAGTTACTCGAGGGGCCTCGGGGAGCTGTTTTTT
CASSYSRGLGELFF
>TRBJ2-5|TRBV6-5|-|11|-
TGTGCCAGCAGTCGTCAAGAGACCCAGTACTTC
CASSRQETQYF
>TRBJ1-1|TRBV27|-|14|-
TGTGCCAGTAATACCCTACGGCAGAACACTGAAGCTTTCTTT
CASNTLRQNTEAFF
>TRBJ1-2|TRBV2|-|14|TRBD1
TGTGCCAGCAGTAGGGACAGGGGGATTGGGGGCTACACCTTC
CASSRDRGIGGYTF
>TRBJ2-1|TRBV29-1|-|13|TRBD2
TGCAGCGTGGAAGGACTAGCGGGAGTTGGGCAGTTCTTC
CSVEGLAGVGQFF
>TRBJ2-7|TRBV5-7|-|16|TRBD2
TGTGCCAGCAGCTGCCGGACTAGCGGGTCCTCCTACGAGCAGTACTTC
CASSCRTSGSSYEQYF
>TRBJ1-2|TRBV5-1|medium-sized|15|TRBD1
TGCGCCAGCAGCGGCGGGACAGGGAGTTGGAATGGCTACACCTTC
CASSGGTGSWNGYTF
>TRBJ1-3|TRBV11-2|-|14|TRBD1
TGTGCCAGCAGCTTCAGGACAGGGGATAACACCATATATTTT
CASSFRTGDNTIYF
>TRBJ2-2|TRBV14|once|14|-
TGTGCCAGCAGGCAAGGGGCTAACACCGGGGAGCTGTTTTTT
CASRQGANTGELFF
>TRBJ1-5|TRBV30|-|13|-
TGTGCCATAAGCCGGGGCTCTAATCAGCCCCAGCATTTT
CAISRGSNQPQHF
>TRBJ1-6|TRBV3-1/TRBV3-2|-|16|TRBD1
TGTGCCAGCAGCCAAGATTTGGACAGGGTGCTTTCACCCCTCCACTTT
CASSQDLDRVLSPLHF
>TRBJ2-3|TRBV5-4|-|15|TRBD2
TGTGCCAGCAGCTTGACTAGCGGGGGAGCAGATACGCAGTATTTT
CASSLTSGGADTQYF
>TRBJ2-1|TRBV6-5|-|13|-
TGTGCCAGCAGTTACTCTCTCGGCGTCCCAGGGGTCTTC
CASSYSLGVPGVF